Shown below are 8 T cell receptor beta chains from a single sample sequenced in a study of CD8 T cells in Susac syndrome. Reverse transcription used about 0.5 to 1 ug RNA and random hexamers. TCRdb reprocessed the immunoSEQ multiplex PCR reads via MiXCR and lists one record per CDR3 protein. This sample has about 160,000 distinct CDR3 sequences, with just under 95% found just once. The specimen was CD4+ T cells from PBMCs. The receptor set was obtained from a human donor in good health.

A note on this clonotype: Relative to the germline gene, one junction end is altered; a read error may explain this. This chain connects TRBV3-1 to TRBJ1-4, with 7 bases identical to TRBD1. Germline V gene lookup returns CDR1 LGHDT and CDR2 YNNKEL (reference sequence). This CDR3 comprises 12 residues. CDR3: CASSQGRGGFFF. In nucleotides, the CDR3 is TGTGCCAGCAGCCAAGGGAGAGGGGGCTTCTTTTTC.

In its sample, this clonotype was seen once. The chain joins TRBV20-1 to TRBJ2-5; D is tentatively TRBD1 or TRBD2 (6 bases each). The CDR3 totals 12 residues. The V end lost 6 bases, the J end lost 5 bases, and 13 bases lay between the germline ends. The germline V gene encodes CDR1 DFQATT and CDR2 SNEGSKA (reference sequence). This CDR3 reads CSALEGGETQYF. CDR3 DNA: TGCAGTGCCTTGGAGGGGGGTGAGACCCAGTACTTC.

The V and J genes are TRBV5-6 and TRBJ2-2; D is unresolved. Germline assignment: CDR1 SGHDT and CDR2 YYEEEE. The CDR3 covers 13 residues. V lost 0 bases and J 5 bases, leaving 5 bases between the germline ends. This chain's CDR3 is CASSLALTGELFF. The CDR3 DNA follows: TGTGCCAGCAGCTTGGCCCTGACCGGGGAGCTGTTTTTT.

This sequence joins TRBV4-1 and TRBJ2-2; tentative D call: TRBD2 (6 bases). The CDR3 runs 18 residues. With 4 bases removed from V and 4 bases from J, the gap between germline ends came to 22 bases. Germline V gene data show CDR1 as MGHRA and CDR2 as YSYEKL. CDR3 sequence reads: CASSPYRARGGATGELFF. The CDR3 DNA reads as TGCGCCAGCAGCCCGTATAGGGCCCGTGGCGGGGCCACCGGGGAGCTGTTTTTT.

This rearrangement joins TRBV9 to TRBJ1-2; 7 bases agree with TRBD1. This CDR3 region has 14 residues. Looked up from germline, CDR1 is SGDLS and CDR2 is YYNGEE. Unmatched junction bases numbered 6, after V lost 3 bases and J lost 4 bases. The CDR3 region has the DNA TGTGCCAGCAGCGCACAGGGACAGCTCTATGGCTACACCTTC. Encoded protein: CASSAQGQLYGYTF.

V is TRBV10-3 and J is TRBJ2-1; 9 bases map to TRBD1. This CDR3 region has 14 residues. The V and J ends lost 8 bases and 5 bases, in that order; junction bases with no gene match: 7. The germline CDR1 and CDR2 sequences are ENHRY and SYGVKD. The CDR3 reads CAIAGQGVDNEQFF. For the CDR3, the DNA is TGTGCCATCGCGGGACAGGGAGTTGACAATGAGCAGTTCTTC.

The rearrangement uses TRBV23-1 and TRBJ1-2; maybe TRBD1 (5 bases). TRBV23-1 qualifies as an ORF whose function is uncertain. V shed 6 bases and J shed 4 bases, with 15 bases lying between them. The CDR3 loop spans 14 amino acids. CDR3 sequence reads: CASSQGHSIYGYTF. The CDR3 DNA is TGCGCCAGCAGCCAAGGACACTCGATCTATGGCTACACCTTC.

The chain combines TRBV5-1 with TRBJ2-3; TRBD1 aligns across 10 bases. The germline V gene has CDR1 SGHRS and CDR2 YFSETQ. CDR3 length equals 15 residues. J lost 4 bases, V lost 3 bases, and 5 bases had no gene match. The CDR3: CASSWSGTGADTQYF. As DNA, the CDR3 is TGCGCCAGCAGCTGGTCCGGGACAGGGGCAGATACGCAGTATTTT.